This entry lists 9 T cell receptor beta chains sequenced from one sample in a study of a mutant IDH1 vaccine in newly diagnosed glioma. Their antigen targets remain unknown. Sequenced by immunoSEQ multiplex PCR; TCRdb stores in-frame clones only, minus some. The profile shows around 76,000 clones, more than 70% of them singletons. The time point: week 23, last vaccination. What each vaccine dose contained was 300 ug of mutant IDH1 20-mer peptide, accompanied by topical imiquimod. The specimen was PBMCs, collected from a glioma patient whose treatment included an IDH1 peptide vaccine. These receptors all come from a woman in her 50s with glioma.

Note on this clone: The same CDR3 arises from other DNA sequences in this sample as well. The chain employs TRBV18 and TRBJ2-7; D uncertain. Between the trimmed V and J ends, which lost 1 base and 7 bases, there was a span of 11 bases. The CDR3 runs to 13 residues. Germline values: CDR1 KGHSH, CDR2 LQKENI. CDR3 protein: CASSPRLGIEQYF. In DNA form, the CDR3 reads TGTGCCAGCTCACCACGTCTGGGGATTGAGCAGTACTTC.

The chain joins TRBV6-5 to TRBJ2-5, with 11 bases that match TRBD2. Near its end, the DNA agrees better with TRBJ2-7, so the J call may be wrong. CDR1 is MNHEY and CDR2 is SVGAGI in the germline V gene. This CDR3 comprises 15 residues. In nucleotides, the CDR3 is TGTGCCAGCACCAAGCGACTAGCGGGATGCTACGAGCAGTACTTC. Translating it yields CASTKRLAGCYEQYF.

J is TRBJ2-7 and V is TRBV5-6; D could derive from TRBD1 or TRBD2 (5 bases each). Trimming cost V 4 bases and J 5 bases, with 16 bases left between them. CDR1 and CDR2 (germline): SGHDT, YYEEEE. The CDR3 extends over 14 amino acids. The CDR3 loop reads CASSRLAGSHEQYF. The CDR3 bases are TGTGCCAGCAGCCGGCTAGCAGGGTCCCACGAGCAGTACTTC.

This clone was picked up one time. The rearrangement uses TRBV29-1 and TRBJ2-5, with 11 bases fitting TRBD2. The germline V gene encodes CDR1 SQVTM and CDR2 ANQGSEA. This CDR3 spans 14 amino acids. V lost 5 bases and J lost 5; bases outside the gene matches: 7. The CDR3 nucleotides are TGCAGCGTTACTAGCGGGAGCTCCCCGGAGACCCAGTACTTC. It codes for CSVTSGSSPETQYF.

The rearrangement links TRBV12-5 to TRBJ1-2; D is perhaps TRBD1 (5 bases). Germline loops: CDR1 LGHNT, CDR2 FRNRAP. V was trimmed by 1 base and J by 6 bases, leaving 6 bases between them. The CDR3 length is 12 residues. The CDR3 coding sequence is TGTGCTAGTGGTTTGGGGGGGGATGGCTACACCTTC. This codes for CASGLGGDGYTF.

V is TRBV7-9 and J is TRBJ1-5; D remains unclear. The V end was cut by 3 bases, the J end by 0 bases, with 6 bases between. The CDR3 totals 14 residues. CDR1 and CDR2 from the germline V gene are SEHNR and FQNEAQ (reference sequence). The CDR3 DNA follows: TGTGCCAGCAGCTTTAGGGATAGCAATCAGCCCCAGCATTTT. Translating gives CASSFRDSNQPQHF.

The chain couples TRBV28 to TRBJ2-5; 10 bases match TRBD1. Germline-derived CDR1 and CDR2 are MDHEN and SYDVKM. Trimming cost V 5 bases and J 4 bases; bases outside gene matches: 7. This CDR3 has 15 amino acids. The CDR3: CASSTAGTGVETQYF. The CDR3, as DNA: TGTGCCAGCAGTACCGCCGGGACAGGGGTAGAGACCCAGTACTTC. Based on the CDR3 plus reference TRBV28 and TRBJ2-5, the full variable domain is DVKVTQSSRYLVKRTGEKVFLECVQDMDHENMFWYRQDPGLGLRLIYFSYDVKMKEKGDIPEGYSVSREKKERFSLILESASTNQTSMYLCASSTAGTGVETQYFGPGTRLLVL.

The genes are TRBV7-9 and TRBJ2-1; 10 nucleotides align to TRBD2. The germline gives CDR1 SEHNR, CDR2 FQNEAQ (reference sequence). V shed 5 bases, J shed 8 bases, and the junction held 9 bases outside the gene matches. This CDR3 comprises 15 residues. CDR3 protein: CASSPSAGGRDEQFF. CDR3 in DNA: TGTGCCAGCAGCCCTTCAGCGGGAGGGCGGGATGAGCAGTTCTTC.

This clone was counted once. This sequence joins TRBV28 and TRBJ1-5; the D is unclear. V lost 6 bases to trimming and J lost 4 bases, with 19 bases between them. The germline V gene has CDR1 MDHEN and CDR2 SYDVKM. This CDR3 region has 16 residues. The CDR3 loop reads CASSSPTGWRNQPQHF. The CDR3 DNA sequence: TGTGCCAGCAGCTCCCCCACGGGCTGGAGGAATCAGCCCCAGCATTTT.